This TCR beta chain originates from a study of neoadjuvant anti-PD-1 for oral cavity cancer. Findings and limits, study-wide: Higher pretreatment Treg/Th17 ratios tracked higher pretreatment blood clonality.

Produced via immunoSEQ multiplex PCR; TCRdb's table is partial and in-frame only. The table lists around 18,000 clones, roughly 70% of them singletons, with roughly 3% in the top ten. As for this clone: Its antigen remains unknown.

V lost 6 bases to trimming and J lost 3 bases; unmatched junction nucleotides: 7. The length of the CDR3 is 15 residues. Per germline, CDR1 LGHNA and CDR2 YNFKEQ. Blood cells were analyzed directly, without culture or expansion. This TCR came from a person aged 40 to 85 with oral cavity squamous cell carcinoma. This chain uses TRBV4-2 with TRBJ2-7; the match to TRBD2 covers 11 bases. Source: PBMCs, taken before nivolumab (anti-PD-1) treatment. For the CDR3, the DNA is TGTGCCAGCAGAGAACTAGCGGGAGAATACTACGAGCAGTACTTC. Translation gives CASRELAGEYYEQYF.